The 28 T cell receptor beta chains below all came from one sample that was sequenced in a study of T cells after yellow fever vaccination. TCRdb reanalysed the 5' RACE reads using MiXCR and keeps one entry per CDR3 protein. In the table there are under 550,000 distinct CDR3 sequences, roughly 22% of which are singletons. Here the sequenced sample was PBMCs, taken approximately 22 days after the first yellow fever vaccination. The receptors originated from a man aged 18 to 35 who received the YFV17D yellow fever vaccine.

The gene calls are TRBV20-1 and TRBJ1-1; no clear D gene. The CDR3 has 16 residues. The V gene's germline CDR1 is DFQATT and CDR2 SNEGSKA (reference sequence). V shed 2 bases and J shed 4 bases, with 20 bases lying between them. The CDR3 DNA sequence: TGCAGTGCTAGACTAAGGGAGCGGGGAGGGATCACTGAAGCTTTCTTT. It is translated as CSARLRERGGITEAFF.

The chain joins TRBV11-3 to TRBJ2-1; no clear D. Trimming removed 5 bases from V and 7 bases from J, with 9 bases in between. The germline gives CDR1 SGHNT, CDR2 YENEEA. The length of the CDR3 is 12 residues. The CDR3 protein is CASSLYTNEQFF. In DNA, the CDR3 is TGTGCCAGCAGCCTATACACGAATGAGCAGTTCTTC. Supplemented by reference TRBV11-3 and TRBJ2-1, the full variable domain reads EAGVVQSPRYKIIEKKQPVAFWCNPISGHNTLYWYLQNLGQGPELLIRYENEEAVDDSQLPKDRFSAERLKGVDSTLKIQPAELGDSAVYLCASSLYTNEQFFGPGTRLTVL.

This clonotype was picked up a small number of times. V is TRBV7-9 and J is TRBJ1-3; no reliable D call. Germline V lookup: CDR1 SEHNR, CDR2 FQNEAQ (reference sequence). CDR3 length equals 13 residues. The germline V and J ends were trimmed by 4 bases and 2 bases, with 6 bases remaining between them. The CDR3 loop is CASSSPPGNTIYF. The DNA for the CDR3 is TGTGCCAGCAGCTCGCCTCCTGGAAACACCATATATTTT.

This chain uses TRBV11-1 with TRBJ2-2; the D is unclear. The CDR3 extends over 18 amino acids. From germline, CDR1 is SGHAT and CDR2 FQDESV (reference sequence). V lost 7 bases and J 3 bases, leaving 24 bases between the germline ends. In DNA, the CDR3 is TGTGCCAGCAACCCCTTTTCAGGTGGCAGGTCGGACACCGGGGAGCTGTTTTTT. This translates into CASNPFSGGRSDTGELFF.

The V and J genes are TRBV6-1 and TRBJ1-4, with D unresolved. V lost 6 bases, J lost 4 bases, and 15 bases lay in between. CDR1 is MNHNS and CDR2 is SASEGT in the germline V gene. This CDR3 contains 15 residues. Written as DNA, the CDR3 is TGTGCCAGCAGCCAAGGTTCGGGAGTTAATGAAAAACTGTTTTTT. Translated: CASSQGSGVNEKLFF.

This chain uses TRBV20-1 with TRBJ1-1, with D unclear. The ends were cut back, 3 bases at V and 4 bases at J, with 6 bases in the middle. The CDR3 has 11 residues. CDR1 and CDR2 (germline): DFQATT, SNEGSKA (reference sequence). The CDR3 reads CSARKVTEAFF. CDR3 nucleotides: TGCAGTGCTAGGAAGGTCACTGAAGCTTTCTTT.

Here the CDR3 DNA reads TGCGCCAGCAGCTTGGCCGGGACTCGACGCCTCACAGATACGCAGTATTTT. It is translated as CASSLAGTRRLTDTQYF. The rearrangement uses TRBV5-1 and TRBJ2-3; D perhaps matches TRBD2 (6 bases). The CDR3 is 17 amino acids. The germline CDR1 and CDR2 sequences are SGHRS and YFSETQ. V was trimmed by 0 bases and J by 2 bases, leaving 16 bases between them.

This clonotype was detected only a few times. J is TRBJ1-6 and V is TRBV12-3 or TRBV12-4; D is undetermined. Trimming cost V 3 bases and J 1 base, with 4 bases left between them. The CDR3 is 14 residues long. The CDR3 nucleotides are TGTGCCAGCAGTTTCAGGTCCTATAATTCACCCCTCCACTTT. It encodes CASSFRSYNSPLHF.

A few counts support this clonotype. This chain uses TRBV6-1 with TRBJ1-5; D is perhaps TRBD1 (5 bases). V lost 6 bases to trimming and J lost 2 bases, with 17 bases between them. The germline V gene encodes CDR1 MNHNS and CDR2 SASEGT. The CDR3 is 16 residues long. CDR3 residues: CASRSGGDGGNQPQHF. The CDR3 DNA is TGTGCCAGCAGGTCCGGGGGGGATGGGGGCAATCAGCCCCAGCATTTT.

In nucleotides, the CDR3 is TGCAGCGGCGGGACATCTGGAAACACCATATATTTT. It codes for CSGGTSGNTIYF. The chain joins TRBV29-1 to TRBJ1-3; D perhaps matches TRBD1 (6 bases). Germline CDR1 and CDR2: SQVTM and ANQGSEA. This CDR3 spans 12 amino acids. Trimming removed 7 bases at V and 1 base at J, with 8 bases between.

This rearrangement joins TRBV7-9 to TRBJ2-2, with TRBD1 matching 11 bases. The germline gives CDR1 SEHNR, CDR2 FQNEAQ (reference sequence). Germline trimming cut 5 bases from V and 6 bases from J; bases unmatched to any gene: 5. This CDR3 has 15 residues. CDR3 loop: CASSTPGQGAGELFF. In nucleotides, the CDR3 is TGTGCCAGCAGCACCCCGGGACAGGGGGCCGGGGAGCTGTTTTTT.

The chain carries TRBV30 and TRBJ1-1; D gene unclear. Germline V CDR1 and CDR2: GTSNPN, SVGIG (reference sequence). This CDR3 has 9 residues. The DNA of the CDR3 is TGTACCAGTGGCACTGAAGCTTTCTTT. It is translated as CTSGTEAFF.

In this sample, this clonotype turned up a few times. This chain links TRBV6-6 with TRBJ2-1; D not resolved. Germline-derived CDR1 and CDR2 are MNHNY and SVGAGI (reference sequence). Trimming removed 4 bases at V and 4 bases at J, with 5 bases between. The CDR3 runs 12 residues. The chain's CDR3 is CASSSRYNEQFF. CDR3 bases: TGTGCCAGCAGTTCCCGATACAATGAGCAGTTCTTC.

This clonotype has a handful of counts. The V gene is TRBV15, the J gene TRBJ2-1; D ambiguous. V was clipped by 0 bases and J by 0 bases, with 12 bases between them. The CDR3 extends over 17 amino acids. Germline CDR1 LNHNV, CDR2 YYDKDF (reference sequence). The chain's CDR3 is CATSRDRTVSSYNEQFF. The CDR3 DNA reads TGTGCCACCAGCAGAGATCGGACGGTCAGCTCCTACAATGAGCAGTTCTTC.

This sequence joins TRBV2 and TRBJ1-2, with a weak D call TRBD1 (5 bases). Germline V CDR1 and CDR2: SNHLY, FYNNEI. The CDR3 extends over 14 amino acids. V shed 1 base and J shed 4 bases, with 10 bases lying between them. CDR3 DNA: TGTGCCAGCAGTGAAGAAATCGGGGCCTATGGCTACACCTTC. Translated, it gives CASSEEIGAYGYTF. Full variable domain (missing parts from reference TRBV2 and TRBJ1-2): EPEVTQTPSHQVTQMGQEVILRCVPISNHLYFYWYRQILGQKVEFLVSFYNNEISEKSEIFDDQFSVERPDGSNFTLKIRSTKLEDSAMYFCASSEEIGAYGYTFGSGTRLTVV.

The chain is built from TRBV11-1 and TRBJ2-3; 9 bases fit TRBD1. Looked up from germline, CDR1 is SGHAT and CDR2 is FQDESV (reference sequence). V shed 0 bases and J 6 bases; nucleotides not matched to a gene: 1. The CDR3 loop spans 14 amino acids. The CDR3 reads CASSLAGQGDTQYF. The DNA of the CDR3 is TGTGCCAGCAGCTTAGCTGGACAGGGGGATACGCAGTATTTT.

In its sample, this clonotype was seen a few times. The gene calls are TRBV20-1 and TRBJ1-1; 10 nucleotides match TRBD1. Germline V gene data show CDR1 as DFQATT and CDR2 as SNEGSKA (reference sequence). The V segment lost 6 bases and the J segment 1 base; nucleotides outside the gene matches: 2. The CDR3 runs 13 residues. CDR3 protein: CSAWDRGNTEAFF. The CDR3, as DNA: TGCAGTGCCTGGGACAGGGGGAACACTGAAGCTTTCTTT.

This chain joins TRBV6-5 and TRBJ1-2; D is uncertain. Per the germline V gene, CDR1 is MNHEY and CDR2 is SVGAGI. V gave up 5 bases and J gave up 8 bases, with 21 bases separating them. CDR3 length: 15 amino acids. The CDR3 loop is CASSHYPSVIEGYTF. In nucleotides, the CDR3 is TGTGCCAGCAGTCACTACCCCAGCGTCATCGAGGGCTACACCTTC.

The chain is built from TRBV12-3 or TRBV12-4 and TRBJ1-2; D not resolved. V lost 7 bases, J lost 2 bases, and 11 bases lay in between. This CDR3 region has 13 residues. CDR3 sequence (DNA): TGTGCCAGCAAAACCAGTTTGAACTATGGCTACACCTTC. Translating gives CASKTSLNYGYTF.

This clonotype occurred a few times. CDR3 in amino acids: CASSRNGQGEETQYF. In nucleotides, the CDR3 is TGTGCCAGCTCCCGAAACGGACAGGGAGAAGAGACCCAGTACTTC. The chain couples TRBV18 to TRBJ2-5; the match to TRBD1 covers 8 bases. CDR1 and CDR2 from the germline V gene are KGHSH and LQKENI. The trim removed 6 bases at V and 3 bases at J, leaving 9 bases unmatched. This CDR3 contains 15 residues. Based on the CDR3 plus reference TRBV18 and TRBJ2-5, the full variable domain is NAGVMQNPRHLVRRRGQEARLRCSPMKGHSHVYWYRQLPEEGLKFMVYLQKENIIDESGMPKERFSAEFPKEGPSILRIQQVVRGDSAAYFCASSRNGQGEETQYFGPGTRLLVL.

The chain uses TRBV5-1 and TRBJ2-2; maybe TRBD1 (5 bases). The length of the CDR3 is 14 residues. The germline V gene encodes CDR1 SGHRS and CDR2 YFSETQ. Trimming took off 3 bases at V and 2 bases at J, with 8 bases between the two ends. In DNA, the CDR3 is TGCGCCAGCAGCTCAGGGTCAAACACCGGGGAGCTGTTTTTT. Translated, it gives CASSSGSNTGELFF.

V and J are TRBV20-1 and TRBJ2-3, with 9 bases identical to TRBD2. V shed 7 bases, J shed 7 bases, and the junction held 12 bases outside the gene matches. The germline V gene has CDR1 DFQATT and CDR2 SNEGSKA (reference sequence). The CDR3 is 14 residues long. This CDR3 is CSVGLAGAPNTQYF. Here the CDR3 DNA reads TGCAGTGTTGGATTAGCGGGGGCCCCCAATACGCAGTATTTT.

CDR3 region: CASRRFSGIQETQYF. CDR3 nucleotides: TGTGCCAGCAGGAGATTCTCAGGGATCCAAGAGACCCAGTACTTC. This chain uses TRBV6-2 or TRBV6-3 with TRBJ2-5; the D gene is possibly TRBD1 (5 bases). CDR3 length equals 15 residues. Trimming removed 6 bases at V and 1 base at J, with 15 bases between. CDR1 and CDR2 from the germline V gene are MNHEY and SVGEGT.

The chain has TRBV6-1 and TRBJ2-2; 10 bases match TRBD2. This CDR3 spans 16 amino acids. Unmatched junction bases numbered 7, after V lost 7 bases and J lost 2 bases. The germline V gene has CDR1 MNHNS and CDR2 SASEGT. The CDR3 loop is CASKIAGGSNTGELFF. CDR3 in DNA: TGTGCCAGCAAAATAGCGGGGGGCTCAAACACCGGGGAGCTGTTTTTT.

This clonotype has at least ten counts. This chain uses TRBV12-3 or TRBV12-4 with TRBJ2-7; D may be TRBD2 (5 bases). CDR3 length: 14 amino acids. Trimming stripped 6 bases from V and 0 bases from J, with 12 bases between. The CDR3 sequence is CASSPRLNSYEQYF. The DNA of the CDR3 is TGTGCCAGCAGCCCCCGACTAAACTCCTACGAGCAGTACTTC.

The chain carries TRBV7-2 and TRBJ2-3; D uncertain. Germline lookup yields CDR1 SGHTA and CDR2 FQGNSA. The CDR3 extends over 11 amino acids. Trimming removed 5 bases from V and 6 bases from J, with 6 bases in between. The CDR3 nucleotides read TGTGCCAGCAGCAGAGACGATACGCAGTATTTT. Its protein is CASSRDDTQYF.

The chain employs TRBV27 and TRBJ1-4; TRBD1 aligns across 8 bases. The CDR3 extends over 12 amino acids. Trimming took 4 bases from V and 11 from J; bases not matched to a gene: 3. Germline V gene data show CDR1 as MNHEY and CDR2 as SMNVEV (reference sequence). CDR3 DNA: TGTGCCAGCAGTTATGGACAGGGTAAACTGTTTTTT. It specifies CASSYGQGKLFF.

In this sample, this clonotype turned up a few times. The chain links TRBV5-4 to TRBJ2-5; D remains ambiguous. The CDR3 sequence is 16 residues long. Trimming removed 4 bases from V and 0 bases from J, with 16 bases in between. The germline V gene encodes CDR1 SGHNT and CDR2 YYREEE (reference sequence). DNA of the CDR3: TGTGCCAGCAGCCGTTCCTGGGCCGTGTACCAAGAGACCCAGTACTTC. Translated, it gives CASSRSWAVYQETQYF.